The 32 T cell receptor beta chains below come from one sample, sequenced in a study of blood T cell repertoires in COVID-19. The repertoire was sequenced with immunoSEQ multiplex PCR; TCRdb's copy has only in-frame clones and lacks some. The data contain roughly 67,000 clones, approximately 86% of them singletons. Sequencing was done on a sample of peripheral blood. Source of these receptors: a man between 45 and 60 years old with acute or convalescent COVID-19.

The gene calls are TRBV29-1 and TRBJ1-1; 10 bases agree with TRBD1. The germline CDR1 and CDR2 sequences are SQVTM and ANQGSEA. Trimming cost V 5 bases and J 1 base; bases outside gene matches: 7. This CDR3 comprises 15 residues. CDR3 amino acids: CSVLDRGRGNTEAFF. The DNA of the CDR3 is TGCAGCGTTCTTGACAGGGGGCGGGGGAACACTGAAGCTTTCTTT.

The chain recombines TRBV29-1 with TRBJ1-2; D may be TRBD1 (5 bases). Germline V CDR1 and CDR2: SQVTM, ANQGSEA. The CDR3 has 11 amino acids. V was clipped by 4 bases and J by 7 bases, with 10 bases between them. The CDR3 spells CSVGTLSGYTF. CDR3 nucleotide sequence: TGCAGCGTTGGGACACTCTCTGGCTACACCTTC. Combining the CDR3 with reference TRBV29-1 and TRBJ1-2 gives the whole variable domain SAVISQKPSRDICQRGTSLTIQCQVDSQVTMMFWYRQQPGQSLTLIATANQGSEATYESGFVIDKFPISRPNLTFSTLTVSNMSPEDSSIYLCSVGTLSGYTFGSGTRLTVV.

The chain uses TRBV29-1 and TRBJ1-3; D not resolved. This CDR3 is 15 amino acids long. Germline CDR1 is SQVTM and CDR2 is ANQGSEA. V was shortened by 1 base and J by 2 bases, with 12 bases between the two germline ends. Here the CDR3 reads CSVEAPGRAGNTIYF. In nucleotides, the CDR3 is TGCAGCGTTGAAGCCCCGGGGAGGGCTGGAAACACCATATATTTT. Based on the CDR3 plus reference TRBV29-1 and TRBJ1-3, the full variable domain is SAVISQKPSRDICQRGTSLTIQCQVDSQVTMMFWYRQQPGQSLTLIATANQGSEATYESGFVIDKFPISRPNLTFSTLTVSNMSPEDSSIYLCSVEAPGRAGNTIYFGEGSWLTVV.

CDR3 DNA: TGTGCCAGTAGTATAAGGCTAGCGGGAGTCGAGCAGTACTTC. Translating it yields CASSIRLAGVEQYF. This chain connects TRBV19 to TRBJ2-7; 10 bases match TRBD2. CDR1 and CDR2 from the germline V gene are LNHDA and SQIVND (reference sequence). V lost 2 bases to trimming and J lost 6 bases; unmatched junction nucleotides: 4. This CDR3 has 14 amino acids.

This chain connects TRBV19 to TRBJ1-1; no reliable D call. The CDR3 has 16 amino acids. Germline lookup yields CDR1 LNHDA and CDR2 SQIVND (reference sequence). Trimming cost V 5 bases and J 1 base, with 17 bases left between them. CDR3 residues: CASSPKKEIGNTEAFF. CDR3 DNA: TGTGCCAGTAGTCCCAAGAAGGAGATTGGGAACACTGAAGCTTTCTTT.

V and J are TRBV11-3 and TRBJ2-2, with 10 positions matching TRBD2. From germline, CDR1 is SGHNT and CDR2 YENEEA. The J segment lost 4 bases and the V segment lost 6 bases, leaving 8 bases of the junction unmatched. The CDR3 consists of 16 residues. The CDR3 DNA sequence: TGTGCCAGCAGTTTTCTAGCGGGGGCCTTCACCGGGGAGCTGTTTTTT. It specifies CASSFLAGAFTGELFF.

The gene calls are TRBV5-1 and TRBJ2-2; a possible D gene is TRBD2 (6 bases). The CDR3 contains 15 residues. Per germline, CDR1 SGHRS and CDR2 YFSETQ. Trimming removed 2 bases at V and 3 bases at J, with 11 bases between. The CDR3 DNA reads TGCGCCAGCAGCTTCGGGGGAAAGGACACCGGGGAGCTGTTTTTT. As protein: CASSFGGKDTGELFF.

This clone was found a few times. This sequence joins TRBV11-2 and TRBJ1-3, with TRBD1 as a possible D gene (5 bases). Trimming pared 3 bases from V and 0 bases from J, leaving 12 bases between. Germline V gives CDR1 SGHAT, CDR2 FQNNGV. The CDR3 is 16 residues long. CDR3 nucleotides: TGTGCCAGCAGCTTTGCGGGACTGTCCTCTGGAAACACCATATATTTT. Protein product: CASSFAGLSSGNTIYF.

The chain employs TRBV9 and TRBJ2-7, with 7 bases that match TRBD2. V trimming: 4 bases; J trimming: 0 bases; junction bases outside the gene matches: 4. CDR1 SGDLS and CDR2 YYNGEE come from the germline V gene. The CDR3 loop spans 14 amino acids. In nucleotides, the CDR3 is TGTGCCAGCAGCCTAGCGGCTAGCTCCTACGAGCAGTACTTC. It encodes CASSLAASSYEQYF.

The gene calls are TRBV28 and TRBJ2-2, with TRBD2 identical over 11 bases. The CDR3 has 17 amino acids. V was pared by 5 bases and J by 1 base, with 6 bases of the junction left unmatched. Germline CDR1 MDHEN, CDR2 SYDVKM. The CDR3 DNA follows: TGTGCCAGCAGTGGGGCTAGCGGGAGGCAGAACACCGGGGAGCTGTTTTTT. This sequence encodes CASSGASGRQNTGELFF.

The V gene is TRBV19, the J gene TRBJ2-5; 7 positions match TRBD1. Germline CDR1 LNHDA, CDR2 SQIVND (reference sequence). J gave up 5 bases and V 1 base, and 13 bases lay outside the gene matches. The CDR3 covers 17 residues. Here the CDR3 DNA reads TGTGCCAGTAGTATAGTAGGGGCAGGGGGTATGGTGGAGACCCAGTACTTC. Translating gives CASSIVGAGGMVETQYF.

The rearrangement uses TRBV14 and TRBJ2-2, with TRBD1 matching over 9 bases. This CDR3 region has 16 residues. J gave up 7 bases and V 2 bases, and 8 bases lay outside the gene matches. CDR1 and CDR2 (germline): SGHDN, FVKESK. The CDR3 sequence is CASSQITGGFSGELFF. The CDR3 DNA follows: TGTGCCAGCAGCCAAATCACAGGGGGCTTCAGCGGGGAGCTGTTTTTT.

The J gene is TRBJ1-4, the V gene TRBV6-1; TRBD1 is a possible D gene (5 bases). CDR1 and CDR2 (germline): MNHNS, SASEGT. V was shortened by 3 bases and J by 5 bases, with 10 bases between the two germline ends. The CDR3 is made up of 14 amino acids. The CDR3 DNA sequence: TGTGCCAGCAGTGACCAGGGCCCAAATGAAAAACTGTTTTTT. Translated: CASSDQGPNEKLFF.

The chain carries TRBV25-1 and TRBJ1-2, with 8 bases fitting TRBD1. Trimming removed 5 bases from V and 8 bases from J; junction bases left unmatched: 10. The CDR3 is 14 residues long. CDR1 and CDR2 (germline): MGHDK, SYGVNS. CDR3 nucleotides: TGTGCCAGCAGTTTGAGTGCAGGGGGCAGGGGCTACACCTTC. This gives the protein CASSLSAGGRGYTF.

In DNA, the CDR3 is TGTGCCAGCAGTTTATCTGGTCTGAGGGATGGCTACACCTTC. It is translated as CASSLSGLRDGYTF. The rearrangement links TRBV28 to TRBJ1-2; D is ambiguous. Trimming cost V 1 base and J 6 bases, with 12 bases left between them. Germline CDR1 is MDHEN and CDR2 is SYDVKM. The CDR3 is 14 residues long.

The chain combines TRBV5-1 with TRBJ2-5, with TRBD2 as a possible D gene (5 bases). The CDR3 consists of 15 residues. CDR1 is SGHRS, CDR2 YFSETQ, per germline. V was cut by 2 bases and J by 5 bases, with 16 bases left in between. CDR3 DNA: TGCGCCAGCAGCTTTTTCGGGAACTCGGGCGAGACCCAGTACTTC. This translates into CASSFFGNSGETQYF.

The V call is TRBV3-1 (or the pseudogene TRBV3-2), the J call TRBJ2-1; the match to TRBD2 covers 9 bases. The CDR3 sequence is 14 residues long. Germline CDR1 reads LGHDT; CDR2 reads YNNKEL (reference sequence). Unmatched junction bases numbered 3, after V lost 4 bases and J lost 5 bases. In DNA, the CDR3 is TGTGCCAGCAGCCGATTAGCGGGAGACAATGAGCAGTTCTTC. It codes for CASSRLAGDNEQFF.

The chain links TRBV20-1 to TRBJ2-7; 10 positions agree with TRBD1. Unmatched junction bases numbered 6, after V lost 3 bases and J lost 4 bases. The germline V gene encodes CDR1 DFQATT and CDR2 SNEGSKA (reference sequence). This CDR3 contains 14 residues. CDR3 sequence reads: CSASKTGGRYEQYF. In DNA, the CDR3 is TGCAGTGCTAGTAAGACAGGGGGCAGGTACGAGCAGTACTTC.

The rearrangement links TRBV5-8 to TRBJ1-5; no firm D call. Germline assignment: CDR1 SGHTS and CDR2 YDEGEE. The length of the CDR3 is 11 residues. Trimming removed 2 bases at V and 6 bases at J, with 3 bases between. The CDR3 DNA reads TGTGCCAGCAGCTTCGGTCAGCCCCAGCATTTT. As protein: CASSFGQPQHF.

The gene calls are TRBV10-3 and TRBJ2-1; D unresolved. This CDR3 is built from 11 residues. CDR1 is ENHRY, CDR2 SYGVKD, per germline. V shed 8 bases and J shed 4 bases, with 6 bases lying between them. In DNA form, the CDR3 reads TGTGCCATCGGCCAGTACAATGAGCAGTTCTTC. Its protein product is CAIGQYNEQFF.

The chain couples TRBV28 to TRBJ1-4, with 7 bases aligning to TRBD1. The CDR3 loop spans 14 amino acids. Trimming took 2 bases from V and 11 from J; bases not matched to a gene: 8. From germline, CDR1 is MDHEN and CDR2 SYDVKM. The CDR3 reads CASSLTSGTVKLFF. The CDR3 region has the DNA TGTGCCAGCAGTTTAACTTCCGGGACAGTGAAACTGTTTTTT.

This clone occurred once. The chain is built from TRBV7-9 and TRBJ1-5; TRBD1 matches at 9 bases. The CDR3 consists of 13 residues. Per the germline V gene, CDR1 is SEHNR and CDR2 is FQNEAQ (reference sequence). V lost 5 bases to trimming and J lost 10 bases; unmatched junction nucleotides: 6. The CDR3 DNA reads as TGTGCCAGCAGCCGGGACAGGGCTTTACCCCAGCATTTT. Translated: CASSRDRALPQHF.

The chain employs TRBV20-1 and TRBJ1-1; D is undetermined. Trimming removed 5 bases from V and 8 bases from J, with 9 bases in between. Per the germline V gene, CDR1 is DFQATT and CDR2 is SNEGSKA (reference sequence). This CDR3 has 10 residues. The CDR3 region is CSAPDSEAFF. CDR3 sequence (DNA): TGCAGTGCTCCCGACTCCGAAGCTTTCTTT.

V and J are TRBV14 and TRBJ2-1, with D unclear. From germline, CDR1 is SGHDN and CDR2 FVKESK. The CDR3 extends over 12 amino acids. Trimming stripped 4 bases from V and 8 bases from J, with 9 bases between. The CDR3, as DNA: TGTGCCAGCAGCCTATCTCTGTATGAGCAGTTCTTC. It specifies CASSLSLYEQFF. The full variable domain, its missing parts supplied by reference TRBV14 and TRBJ2-1, is EAGVTQFPSHSVIEKGQTVTLRCDPISGHDNLYWYRRVMGKEIKFLLHFVKESKQDESGMPNNRFLAERTGGTYSTLKVQPAELEDSGVYFCASSLSLYEQFFGPGTRLTVL.

The rearrangement uses TRBV6-2 or TRBV6-3 and TRBJ1-2; no firm D call. V lost 6 bases and J 3 bases, leaving 8 bases between the germline ends. The CDR3 runs to 12 residues. Per germline, CDR1 MNHEY and CDR2 SVGEGT. The CDR3 reads CASSPGDYGYTF. CDR3 sequence (DNA): TGTGCCAGCAGCCCAGGAGACTATGGCTACACCTTC.

This rearrangement joins TRBV7-6 to TRBJ2-2; D unclear. Germline V gives CDR1 SGHVS, CDR2 FNYEAQ. The ends were cut back, 2 bases at V and 0 bases at J, with 7 bases in the middle. The length of the CDR3 is 15 residues. CDR3 nucleotide sequence: TGTGCCAGCAGCTTACAGACAACGAACACCGGGGAGCTGTTTTTT. Residues: CASSLQTTNTGELFF.

This rearrangement joins TRBV5-1 to TRBJ2-4; TRBD2 is a possible D gene (6 bases). Trimming stripped 7 bases from V and 0 bases from J, with 17 bases between. The CDR3 spans 16 residues. Germline-derived CDR1 and CDR2 are SGHRS and YFSETQ. DNA of the CDR3: TGCGCCAGCGCCCCGGGACTCAGACTAGCCAAAAACATTCAGTACTTC. It is translated as CASAPGLRLAKNIQYF.

This rearrangement joins TRBV6-4 to TRBJ1-2, with 8 bases that match TRBD1. Germline trimming cut 5 bases from V and 7 bases from J; bases unmatched to any gene: 6. Germline CDR1 reads MRHNA; CDR2 reads SNTAGT. The CDR3 length is 13 residues. CDR3 residues: CASSPGTGRGYTF. For the CDR3, the DNA is TGTGCCAGCAGTCCTGGGACAGGTCGTGGCTACACCTTC.

This clone turned up a few times. The chain combines TRBV19 with TRBJ1-6; 9 bases are a match to TRBD1. The ends lost 4 bases at V and 7 bases at J; junction bases unmatched: 11. This CDR3 has 17 amino acids. The germline gives CDR1 LNHDA, CDR2 SQIVND (reference sequence). CDR3 bases: TGTGCCAGTAGTACGATACCCGGGACAGGGTCCAATTCACCCCTCCACTTT. This gives the protein CASSTIPGTGSNSPLHF.

The chain carries TRBV28 and TRBJ1-1; D might be TRBD1 (5 bases). Trimming removed 2 bases at V and 3 bases at J, with 7 bases between. This CDR3 has 13 amino acids. Germline CDR1 is MDHEN and CDR2 is SYDVKM. In DNA form, the CDR3 reads TGTGCCAGCAGTTTAGACAGTTACACTGAAGCTTTCTTT. This codes for CASSLDSYTEAFF.

V and J are TRBV5-1 and TRBJ2-1, with 7 bases aligning to TRBD2. The germline CDR1 and CDR2 sequences are SGHRS and YFSETQ. This CDR3 has 15 amino acids. The junction had 9 bases not matched to a gene; V was cut back by 7 bases and J by 2 bases. CDR3 coding DNA: TGCGCCAGCCTCAGGGCTAGCGGAGCCTACAATGAGCAGTTCTTC. Translated: CASLRASGAYNEQFF.

This chain links TRBV5-5 with TRBJ1-1, with unresolved D. The V gene's germline CDR1 is SGHKS and CDR2 YYEKEE (reference sequence). Trimming took 0 bases from V and 4 from J, leaving 10 bases between them. The CDR3 extends over 14 amino acids. The CDR3 is CASSLDGIFTEAFF. The CDR3, as DNA: TGTGCCAGCAGCTTGGACGGGATATTCACTGAAGCTTTCTTT.